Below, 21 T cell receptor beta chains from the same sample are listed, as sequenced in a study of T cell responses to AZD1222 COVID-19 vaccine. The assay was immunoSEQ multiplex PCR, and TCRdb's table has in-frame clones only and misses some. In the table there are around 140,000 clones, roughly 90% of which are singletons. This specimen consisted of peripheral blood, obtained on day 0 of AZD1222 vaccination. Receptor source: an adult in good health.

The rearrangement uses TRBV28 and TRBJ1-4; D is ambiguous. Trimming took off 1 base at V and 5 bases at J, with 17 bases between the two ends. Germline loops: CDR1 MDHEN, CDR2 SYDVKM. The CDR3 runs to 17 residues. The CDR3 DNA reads TGTGCCAGCAGTTTATACTCTGTTTCAGGACGAAATGAAAAACTGTTTTTT. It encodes CASSLYSVSGRNEKLFF.

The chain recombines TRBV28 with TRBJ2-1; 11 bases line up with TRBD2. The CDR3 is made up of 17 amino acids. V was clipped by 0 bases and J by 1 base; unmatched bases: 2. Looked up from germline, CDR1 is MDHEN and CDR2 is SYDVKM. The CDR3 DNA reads TGTGCCAGCAGTTTATGGCTAGCGGGAGGATCCTACAATGAGCAGTTCTTC. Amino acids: CASSLWLAGGSYNEQFF.

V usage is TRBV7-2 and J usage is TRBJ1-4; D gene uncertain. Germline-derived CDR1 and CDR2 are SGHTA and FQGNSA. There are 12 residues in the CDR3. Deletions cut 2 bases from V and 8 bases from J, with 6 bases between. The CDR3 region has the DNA TGTGCCAGCAGCTTAAGTTTCGAAAAACTGTTTTTT. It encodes CASSLSFEKLFF.

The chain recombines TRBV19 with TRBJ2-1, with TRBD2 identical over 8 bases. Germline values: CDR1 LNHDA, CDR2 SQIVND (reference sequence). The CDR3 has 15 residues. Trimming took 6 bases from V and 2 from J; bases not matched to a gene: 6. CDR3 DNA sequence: TGTGCCAGTAGGCCGGGACTAGTCCCCTACAATGAGCAGTTCTTC. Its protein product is CASRPGLVPYNEQFF.

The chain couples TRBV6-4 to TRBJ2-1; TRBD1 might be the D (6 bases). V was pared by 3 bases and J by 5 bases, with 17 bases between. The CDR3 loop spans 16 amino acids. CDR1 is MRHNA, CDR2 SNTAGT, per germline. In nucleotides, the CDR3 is TGTGCCAGCAGTGAATCCCCGGGCAGGGGAGACAATGAGCAGTTCTTC. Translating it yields CASSESPGRGDNEQFF.

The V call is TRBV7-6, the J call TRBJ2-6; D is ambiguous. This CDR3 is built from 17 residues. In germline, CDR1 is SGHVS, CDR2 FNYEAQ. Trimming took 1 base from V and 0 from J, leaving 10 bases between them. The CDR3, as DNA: TGTGCCAGCAGCTTAGGCGTGCGCCCCTCTGGGGCCAACGTCCTGACTTTC. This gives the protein CASSLGVRPSGANVLTF.

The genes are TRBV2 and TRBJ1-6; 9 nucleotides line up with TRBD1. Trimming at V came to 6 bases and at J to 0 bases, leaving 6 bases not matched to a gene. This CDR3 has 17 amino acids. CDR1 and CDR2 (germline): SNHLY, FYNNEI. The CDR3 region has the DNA TGTGCCAGCAGGGGACAGGGAGTGAGCTCCTATAATTCACCCCTCCACTTT. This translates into CASRGQGVSSYNSPLHF.

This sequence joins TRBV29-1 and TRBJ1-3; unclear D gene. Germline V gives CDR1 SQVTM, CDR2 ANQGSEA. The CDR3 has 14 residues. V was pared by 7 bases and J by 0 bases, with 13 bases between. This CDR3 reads CSARQANSGNTIYF. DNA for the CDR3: TGCAGCGCCCGGCAGGCGAACTCTGGAAACACCATATATTTT.

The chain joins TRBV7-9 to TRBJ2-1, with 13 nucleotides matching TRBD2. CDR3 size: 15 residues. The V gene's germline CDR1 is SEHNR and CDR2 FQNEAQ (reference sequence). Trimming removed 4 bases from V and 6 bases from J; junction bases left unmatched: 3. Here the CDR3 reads CASSSTSGRFNEQFF. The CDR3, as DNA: TGTGCCAGCAGCTCGACTAGCGGGAGGTTCAATGAGCAGTTCTTC.

The DNA for the CDR3 is TGTGCCAGCAGCACCCCAGCGGGGCACTACAATGAGCAGTTCTTC. This encodes CASSTPAGHYNEQFF. The chain joins TRBV11-3 to TRBJ2-1; 7 bases line up with TRBD2. Trimming took 5 bases from V and 3 from J; bases not matched to a gene: 7. The length of the CDR3 is 15 residues. CDR1 is SGHNT and CDR2 is YENEEA in the germline V gene.

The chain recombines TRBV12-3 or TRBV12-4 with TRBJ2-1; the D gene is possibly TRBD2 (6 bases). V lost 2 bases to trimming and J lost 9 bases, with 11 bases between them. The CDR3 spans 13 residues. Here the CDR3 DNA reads TGTGCCAGCAGTTTACGGGTCGGGGGTGAGCAGTTCTTC. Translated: CASSLRVGGEQFF.

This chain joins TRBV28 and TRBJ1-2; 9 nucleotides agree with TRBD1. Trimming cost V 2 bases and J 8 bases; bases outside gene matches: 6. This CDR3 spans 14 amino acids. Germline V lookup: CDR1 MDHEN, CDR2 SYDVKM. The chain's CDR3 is CASSLTGGARGYTF. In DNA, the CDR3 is TGTGCCAGCAGTTTAACAGGGGGCGCCCGGGGCTACACCTTC.

CDR3 region: CASIGGLNTQYF. As DNA, the CDR3 is TGTGCCAGCATCGGGGGGCTTAATACGCAGTATTTT. The V call is TRBV6-5, the J call TRBJ2-3, with D tentatively TRBD2 (7 bases). Germline V gives CDR1 MNHEY, CDR2 SVGAGI. Trimming removed 7 bases at V and 7 bases at J, with 12 bases between. This CDR3 region has 12 residues.

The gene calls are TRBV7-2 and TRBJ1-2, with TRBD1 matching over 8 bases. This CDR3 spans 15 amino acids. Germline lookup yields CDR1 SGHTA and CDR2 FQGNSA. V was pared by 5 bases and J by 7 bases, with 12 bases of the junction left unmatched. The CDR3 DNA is TGTGCCAGCAGCCCGACGGACAGGGACGGGCCTGGCTACACCTTC. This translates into CASSPTDRDGPGYTF.

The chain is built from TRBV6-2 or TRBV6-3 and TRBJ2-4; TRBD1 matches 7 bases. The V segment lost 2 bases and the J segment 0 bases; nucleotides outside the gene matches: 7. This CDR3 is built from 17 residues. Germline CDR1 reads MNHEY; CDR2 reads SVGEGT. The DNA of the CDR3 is TGTGCCAGCAGTTACCCCCAGGGGGTGGAAGCCAAAAACATTCAGTACTTC. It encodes CASSYPQGVEAKNIQYF.

In DNA, the CDR3 is TGTGCCAGCAGCCTACTAGTCGGGGGTTTGGAGACCCAGTACTTC. Translating it yields CASSLLVGGLETQYF. V gene TRBV6-4 combines with J gene TRBJ2-5, with D perhaps matching TRBD2 (6 bases). The CDR3 sequence is 15 residues long. Between the trimmed V and J ends, which lost 6 bases and 5 bases, there was a span of 19 bases. From germline, CDR1 is MRHNA and CDR2 SNTAGT.

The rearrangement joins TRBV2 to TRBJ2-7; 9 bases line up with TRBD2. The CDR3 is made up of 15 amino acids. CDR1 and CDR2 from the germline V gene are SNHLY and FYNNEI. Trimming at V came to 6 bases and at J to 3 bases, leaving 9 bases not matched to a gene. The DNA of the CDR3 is TGTGCCAGCAGGATTAGCGGGAGAGATCTCTACGAGCAGTACTTC. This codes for CASRISGRDLYEQYF. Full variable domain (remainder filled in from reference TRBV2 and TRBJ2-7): EPEVTQTPSHQVTQMGQEVILRCVPISNHLYFYWYRQILGQKVEFLVSFYNNEISEKSEIFDDQFSVERPDGSNFTLKIRSTKLEDSAMYFCASRISGRDLYEQYFGPGTRLTVT.

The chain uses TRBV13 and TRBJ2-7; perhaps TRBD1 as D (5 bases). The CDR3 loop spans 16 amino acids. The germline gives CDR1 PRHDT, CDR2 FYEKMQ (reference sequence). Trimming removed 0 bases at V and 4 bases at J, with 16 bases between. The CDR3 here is CASSLGLQRGAYEQYF. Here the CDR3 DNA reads TGTGCCAGCAGCTTAGGCCTTCAGCGTGGGGCTTACGAGCAGTACTTC.

This CDR3 reads CASSQTGGGEQYF. The CDR3 nucleotides are TGTGCCAGCAGCCAAACAGGGGGCGGCGAGCAGTACTTC. This chain links TRBV3-1 (or the pseudogene TRBV3-2) with TRBJ2-7; TRBD1 agrees at 9 bases. V gave up 2 bases and J gave up 6 bases; unmatched junction bases: 2. This CDR3 has 13 amino acids. CDR1 and CDR2 from the germline V gene are LGHDT and YNNKEL (reference sequence).

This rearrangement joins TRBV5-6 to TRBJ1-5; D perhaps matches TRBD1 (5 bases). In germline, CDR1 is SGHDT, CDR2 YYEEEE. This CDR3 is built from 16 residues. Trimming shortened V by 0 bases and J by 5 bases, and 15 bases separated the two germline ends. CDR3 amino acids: CASSLAGRNIDQPQHF. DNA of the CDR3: TGTGCCAGCAGCTTGGCAGGGCGTAATATCGATCAGCCCCAGCATTTT. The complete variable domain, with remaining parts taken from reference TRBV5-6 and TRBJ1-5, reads DAGVTQSPTHLIKTRGQQVTLRCSPKSGHDTVSWYQQALGQGPQFIFQYYEEEERQRGNFPDRFSGHQFPNYSSELNVNALLLGDSALYLCASSLAGRNIDQPQHFGDGTRLSIL.

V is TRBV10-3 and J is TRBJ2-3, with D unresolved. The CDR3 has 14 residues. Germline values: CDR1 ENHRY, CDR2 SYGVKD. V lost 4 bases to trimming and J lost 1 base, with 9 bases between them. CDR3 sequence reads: CAISGRSGTDTQYF. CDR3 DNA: TGTGCCATCAGTGGGCGGTCGGGCACAGATACGCAGTATTTT.